The source of this TCR beta chain is a study of T cells after yellow fever vaccination. Germline V CDR1 and CDR2: GTSNPN, SVGIG (reference sequence). Trimming removed 0 bases at V and 6 bases at J, with 11 bases between. CDR3 length: 13 amino acids. By 5'RACE template switching, TCR cDNA was produced, with a universal primer site and UMIs added in the process. TCRdb fed the 5' RACE reads into MiXCR, producing one record per CDR3 protein. Altogether around 320,000 distinct CDR3 sequences are present, 3.5% to 4.5% being singletons, with the ten largest covering approximately 20%. This clonotype has ten or more counts.

This specimen was PBMCs, taken 15 days after the yellow fever booster vaccination. The sequence came from a man between 18 and 29 years old who received the YFV17D yellow fever vaccine. V and J are TRBV30 and TRBJ1-1; D is undetermined. Here the CDR3 DNA reads TGTGCCTGGAGTGTTGAATCTGGATCTGAAGCTTTCTTT. This gives the protein CAWSVESGSEAFF.